This TCR beta chain was sequenced during a study of shared clonotypes between healthy human individuals. The V end was cut by 4 bases, the J end by 0 bases, with 13 bases between. This CDR3 spans 15 amino acids. In germline, CDR1 is SQVTM, CDR2 ANQGSEA. Here immunoSEQ multiplex PCR was the method, and the copy in TCRdb shows in-frame clones only, minus some. Seen here are roughly 2 million clones, almost 96% observed once, and the top ten hold approximately 0.13%. Sequenced material: naive CD4+ T cells sorted from blood. Subset here: CD45RA+ positively selected. The sequence derives from a man between 18 and 29 years old in good health. The chain combines TRBV29-1 with TRBJ2-1; D may be TRBD2 (5 bases). CDR3 bases: TGCAGCGTTGGAGATATAGCGCTCTCCTACAATGAGCAGTTCTTC. Translation: CSVGDIALSYNEQFF.